This T cell receptor beta chain was obtained from a study of cytomegalovirus exposure and HLA in healthy donors. Study background: Ancestry clustering placed more than 80% of approximately 420 genotyped donors in the Caucasian-associated cluster.

Points from the study as a whole: Analysis performed later found more than 15,000 TCR beta sequences associated with HLA alleles at 0.05 false discovery rate.

The CDR3 totals 12 residues. V lost 7 bases and J 3 bases, leaving 10 bases between the germline ends. From germline, CDR1 is SGHTA and CDR2 FQGNSA. A multiplex PCR was run with 60 Vbeta primers and 13 Jbeta primers. The protocol was immunoSEQ multiplex PCR, while the TCRdb copy is restricted to in-frame clones and leaves out a portion. This table has 180,000 or so clones, roughly 77% appearing once. About this clone: Its antigen remains unidentified.

The chain combines TRBV7-2 with TRBJ2-7; TRBD2 is a possible D gene (6 bases). The sequenced sample consisted of PBMCs. The source of this sequence is a woman in her thirties or forties in good health and CMV-seropositive. The CDR3 DNA is TGTGCCAGCACCCTTAGCGGCTACGAGCAGTACTTC. This translates into CASTLSGYEQYF.